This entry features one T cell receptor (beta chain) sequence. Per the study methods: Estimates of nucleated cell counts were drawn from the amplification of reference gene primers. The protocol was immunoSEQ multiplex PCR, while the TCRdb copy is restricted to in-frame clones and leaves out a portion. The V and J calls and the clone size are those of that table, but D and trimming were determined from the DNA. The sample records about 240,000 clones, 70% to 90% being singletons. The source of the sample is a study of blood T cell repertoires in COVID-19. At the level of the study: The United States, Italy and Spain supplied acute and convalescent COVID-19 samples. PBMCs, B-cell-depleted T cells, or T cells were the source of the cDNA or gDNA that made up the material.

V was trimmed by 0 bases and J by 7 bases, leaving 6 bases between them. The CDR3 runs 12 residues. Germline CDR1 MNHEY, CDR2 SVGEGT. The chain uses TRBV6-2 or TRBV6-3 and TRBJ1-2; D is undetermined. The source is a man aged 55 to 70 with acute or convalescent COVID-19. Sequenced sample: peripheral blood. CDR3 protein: CASSYSRAGYTF. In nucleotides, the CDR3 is TGTGCCAGCAGTTACTCGCGAGCTGGCTACACCTTC.